Only a few counts were recorded for the clone carrying this T cell receptor (beta chain). This sample was included in a study of blood T cells in healthy people across ages. A second PCR, run for roughly 7 to 11 cycles, used a sample-barcoded 5' primer plus a J-beta primer mix. TCRdb reanalysed the 5' RACE reads using MiXCR and keeps one entry per CDR3 protein. The sample lists some 1,000,000 distinct CDR3 sequences; roughly a quarter were seen once. CDR3 length: 15 residues. V dropped 0 bases and J dropped 5; count of bases not matched to a gene: 5. Germline assignment: CDR1 LGHDT and CDR2 YNNKEL (reference sequence). The sample was also reused in another study, on T cells of mothers and their children.

The sequence was obtained from a girl aged 2-9 years in good health. This sequence joins TRBV3-1 and TRBJ2-5, with 8 bases that match TRBD1. Sequences were obtained from blood. The CDR3 spells CASSQEGQAGETQYF. Written as DNA, the CDR3 is TGTGCCAGCAGCCAAGAGGGACAGGCTGGGGAGACCCAGTACTTC.